This T cell receptor (beta chain) was obtained from a study of blood T cell repertoires in COVID-19. Study background: Sources were T cells, B-cell-depleted T cells, or PBMCs; the material itself was cDNA or gDNA.

Sequenced by immunoSEQ multiplex PCR; TCRdb stores in-frame clones only, minus some. This table holds a few hundred thousand clones, 70% to 90% found once. Cohorts were assigned according to the clinical history that participants reported. It was within 2 weeks before study entry that exposed participants met a COVID-19 case. Per germline, CDR1 SGHRS and CDR2 YFSETQ. The J segment lost 7 bases and the V segment lost 5 bases, leaving 11 bases of the junction unmatched. The CDR3 has 15 amino acids. The V gene is TRBV5-1, the J gene TRBJ2-7; 11 bases are shared with TRBD2. The sample taken for sequencing was PBMCs or T cells enriched from blood (not recorded which). The sequence was collected from a woman aged 50 to 60 who had been exposed to COVID-19. CDR3 loop: CASSSGLAGRGEQYF. Written as DNA, the CDR3 is TGCGCCAGCAGTTCCGGACTAGCGGGCCGAGGGGAGCAGTACTTC.